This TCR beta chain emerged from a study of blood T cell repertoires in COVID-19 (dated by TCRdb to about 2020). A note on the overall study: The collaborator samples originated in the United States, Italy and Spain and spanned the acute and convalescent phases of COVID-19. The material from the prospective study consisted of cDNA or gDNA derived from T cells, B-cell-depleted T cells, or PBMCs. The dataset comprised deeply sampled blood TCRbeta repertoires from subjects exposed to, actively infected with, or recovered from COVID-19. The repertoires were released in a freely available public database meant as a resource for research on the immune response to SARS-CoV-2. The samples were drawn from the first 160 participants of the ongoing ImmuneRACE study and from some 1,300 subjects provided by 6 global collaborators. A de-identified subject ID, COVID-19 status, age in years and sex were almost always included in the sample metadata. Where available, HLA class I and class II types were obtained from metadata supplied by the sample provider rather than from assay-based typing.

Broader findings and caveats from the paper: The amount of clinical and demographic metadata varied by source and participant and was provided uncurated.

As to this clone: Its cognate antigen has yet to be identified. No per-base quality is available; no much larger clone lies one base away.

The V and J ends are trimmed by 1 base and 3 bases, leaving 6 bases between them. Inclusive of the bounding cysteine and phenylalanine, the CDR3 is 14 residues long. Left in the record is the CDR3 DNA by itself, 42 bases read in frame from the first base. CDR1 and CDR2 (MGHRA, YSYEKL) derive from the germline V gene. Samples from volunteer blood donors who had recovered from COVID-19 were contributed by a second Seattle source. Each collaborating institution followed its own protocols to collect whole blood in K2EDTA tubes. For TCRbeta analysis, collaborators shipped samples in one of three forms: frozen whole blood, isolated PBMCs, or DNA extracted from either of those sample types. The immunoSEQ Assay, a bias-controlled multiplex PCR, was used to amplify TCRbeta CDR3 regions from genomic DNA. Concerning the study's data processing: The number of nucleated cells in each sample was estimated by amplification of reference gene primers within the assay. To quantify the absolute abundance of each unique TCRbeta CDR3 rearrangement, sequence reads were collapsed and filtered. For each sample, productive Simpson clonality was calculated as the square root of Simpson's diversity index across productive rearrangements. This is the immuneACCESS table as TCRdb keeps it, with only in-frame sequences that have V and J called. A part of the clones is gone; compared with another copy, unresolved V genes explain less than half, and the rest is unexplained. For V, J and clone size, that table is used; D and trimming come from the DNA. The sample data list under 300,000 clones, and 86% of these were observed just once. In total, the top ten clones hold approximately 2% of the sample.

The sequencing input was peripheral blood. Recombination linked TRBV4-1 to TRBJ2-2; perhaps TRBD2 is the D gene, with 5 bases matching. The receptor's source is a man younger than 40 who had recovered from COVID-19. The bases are TGCGCCAGCAGCCAAGGGAGGCACACCGGGGAGCTGTTTTTT. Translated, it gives CASSQGRHTGELFF.